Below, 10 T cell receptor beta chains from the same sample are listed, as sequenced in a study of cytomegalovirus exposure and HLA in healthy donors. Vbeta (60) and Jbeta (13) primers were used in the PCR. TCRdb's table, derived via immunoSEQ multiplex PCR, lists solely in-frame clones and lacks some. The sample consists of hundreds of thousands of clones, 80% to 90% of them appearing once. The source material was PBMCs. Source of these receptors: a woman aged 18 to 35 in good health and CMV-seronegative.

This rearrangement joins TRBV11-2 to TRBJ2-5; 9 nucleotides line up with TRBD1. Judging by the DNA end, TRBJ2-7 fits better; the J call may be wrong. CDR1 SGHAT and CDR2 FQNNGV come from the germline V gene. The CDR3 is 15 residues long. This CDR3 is CASSLAGQGSYEQYF. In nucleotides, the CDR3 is TGTGCCAGCAGCTTAGCCGGACAGGGGTCCTACGAGCAGTACTTC.

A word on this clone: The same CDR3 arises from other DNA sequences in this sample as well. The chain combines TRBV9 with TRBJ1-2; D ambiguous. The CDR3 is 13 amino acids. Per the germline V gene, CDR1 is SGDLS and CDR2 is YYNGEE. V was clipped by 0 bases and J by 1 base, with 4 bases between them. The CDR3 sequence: CASSVGSNYGYTF. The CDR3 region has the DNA TGTGCCAGCAGCGTAGGTAGTAACTATGGCTACACCTTC.

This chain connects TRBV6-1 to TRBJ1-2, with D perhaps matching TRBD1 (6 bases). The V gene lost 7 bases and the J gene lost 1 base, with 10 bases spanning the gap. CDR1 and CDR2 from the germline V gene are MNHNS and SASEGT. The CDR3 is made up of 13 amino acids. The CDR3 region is CASTRDNNYGYTF. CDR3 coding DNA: TGTGCCAGCACCCGGGACAATAACTATGGCTACACCTTC.

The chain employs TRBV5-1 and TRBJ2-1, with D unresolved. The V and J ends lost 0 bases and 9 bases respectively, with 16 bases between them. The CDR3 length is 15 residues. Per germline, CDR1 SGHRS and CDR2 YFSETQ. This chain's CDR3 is CASSLGGSYAGEQFF. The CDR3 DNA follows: TGCGCCAGCAGCTTGGGAGGCTCATACGCCGGTGAGCAGTTCTTC.

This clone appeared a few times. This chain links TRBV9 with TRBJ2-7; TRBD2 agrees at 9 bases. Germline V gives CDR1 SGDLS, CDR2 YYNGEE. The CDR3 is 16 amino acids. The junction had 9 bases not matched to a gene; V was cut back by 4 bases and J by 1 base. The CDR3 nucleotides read TGTGCCAGCAGCCCTAGCGGGGAAGTAGGGTCCTACGAGCAGTACTTC. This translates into CASSPSGEVGSYEQYF.

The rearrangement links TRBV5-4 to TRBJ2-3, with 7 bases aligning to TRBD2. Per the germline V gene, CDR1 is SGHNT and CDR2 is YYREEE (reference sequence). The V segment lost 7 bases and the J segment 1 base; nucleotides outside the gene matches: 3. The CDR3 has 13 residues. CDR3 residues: CASGRGGTDTQYF. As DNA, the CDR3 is TGTGCCAGCGGCCGGGGGGGCACAGATACGCAGTATTTT.

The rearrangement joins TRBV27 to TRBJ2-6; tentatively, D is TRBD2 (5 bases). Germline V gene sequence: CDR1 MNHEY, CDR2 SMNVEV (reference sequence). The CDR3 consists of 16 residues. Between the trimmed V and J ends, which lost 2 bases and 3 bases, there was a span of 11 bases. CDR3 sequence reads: CASSLGYGVGANVLTF. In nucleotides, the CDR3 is TGTGCCAGCAGTTTAGGATACGGGGTTGGGGCCAACGTCCTGACTTTC.

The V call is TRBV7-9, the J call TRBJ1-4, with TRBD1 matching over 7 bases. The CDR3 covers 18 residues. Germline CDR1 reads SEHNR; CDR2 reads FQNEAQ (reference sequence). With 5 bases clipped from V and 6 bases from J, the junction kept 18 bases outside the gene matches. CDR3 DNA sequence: TGTGCCAGCAGCCCTAAGGGACAGCGGTTGGGGGTTGATGAAAAACTGTTTTTT. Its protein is CASSPKGQRLGVDEKLFF. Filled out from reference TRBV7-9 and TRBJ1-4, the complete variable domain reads DTGVSQNPRHKITKRGQNVTFRCDPISEHNRLYWYRQTLGQGPEFLTYFQNEAQLEKSRLLSDRFSAERPKGSFSTLEIQRTEQGDSAMYLCASSPKGQRLGVDEKLFFGSGTQLSVL.

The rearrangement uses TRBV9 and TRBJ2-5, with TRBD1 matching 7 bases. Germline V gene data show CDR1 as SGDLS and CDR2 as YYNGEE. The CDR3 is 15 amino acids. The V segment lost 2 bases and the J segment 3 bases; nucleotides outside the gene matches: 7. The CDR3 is CASSVGLQGKETQYF. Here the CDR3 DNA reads TGTGCCAGCAGCGTTGGTCTACAGGGGAAAGAGACCCAGTACTTC.

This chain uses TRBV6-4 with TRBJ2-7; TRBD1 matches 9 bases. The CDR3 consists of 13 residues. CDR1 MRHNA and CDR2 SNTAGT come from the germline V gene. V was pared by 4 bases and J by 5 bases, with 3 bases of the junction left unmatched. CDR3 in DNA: TGTGCCAGCAGTGTGGACAGGGGTGACGAGCAGTACTTC. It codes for CASSVDRGDEQYF.